A selection of T cell receptor beta chains follows, all from one sample in a study of OX40 agonist ivuxolimab in advanced cancers. Sequencing used immunoSEQ multiplex PCR; TCRdb keeps in-frame clones, though not all of them. In the table there are approximately 100,000 clones, around 90% of which are singletons. This sample comprised CD4+ or CD8+ T cells sorted from blood, obtained in a trial of the OX40 agonist ivuxolimab. Receptor source: an adult with an advanced solid tumor such as melanoma, head and neck, liver or kidney cancer. Each CDR3 is given with its conserved first and last residue. The D gene is left open where the match is weak. A row's size may be missing; if present it is once, few, many or a size class.

d_call j_call clone_size v_call cdr3_aa cdr3_nt
NA TRBJ1-1 NA TRBV5-1 CASSIDRNTEAFF TGCGCCAGCAGCATCGACCGAAACACTGAAGCTTTCTTT
NA TRBJ1-1 NA TRBV10-2 CASRPRDLEAVYTEAFF TGCGCCAGCAGACCGAGGGACCTAGAGGCTGTCTACACTGAAGCTTTCTTT
NA TRBJ2-1 once TRBV7-6 CASSAGTGRSYNEQFF TGTGCCAGCAGCGCCGGGACCGGACGCTCCTACAATGAGCAGTTCTTC
TRBD2 TRBJ2-1 NA TRBV7-9 CASSPGLAVYNEQFF TGTGCCAGCAGCCCAGGACTAGCGGTGTACAATGAGCAGTTCTTC
TRBD1 TRBJ2-3 NA TRBV7-2 CASSKTGTGDTQYF TGTGCCAGCAGCAAGACCGGGACAGGCGATACGCAGTATTTT
TRBD1 TRBJ1-6 NA TRBV6-1 CASSEGTGRSNSPLHF TGTGCCAGCAGTGAGGGGACAGGGAGGAGCAATTCACCCCTCCACTTT
NA TRBJ2-1 NA TRBV19 CASSAKLPLKSGEQFF TGTGCCAGTAGTGCAAAATTACCTCTAAAATCGGGTGAGCAGTTCTTC
NA TRBJ2-3 once TRBV5-1 CASSRGTFYTDTQYF TGCGCCAGCAGCCGTGGGACTTTCTACACAGATACGCAGTATTTT
NA TRBJ1-2 NA TRBV11-3 CASSTDRNYGYTF TGTGCCAGCAGCACCGACAGGAACTATGGCTACACCTTC
TRBD2 TRBJ2-5 NA TRBV2 CASSLTRLAPRGETQYF TGTGCCAGCAGCTTAACCCGACTAGCGCCAAGGGGAGAGACCCAGTACTTC
NA TRBJ2-3 once TRBV5-5 CASSSTREFTDTQYF TGTGCCAGCAGCTCAACCAGGGAGTTCACAGATACGCAGTATTTT
NA TRBJ2-6 NA TRBV6-6 CASVSSGANVLTF TGTGCCAGCGTGAGCTCTGGGGCCAACGTCCTGACTTTC
NA TRBJ2-5 NA TRBV23-1 CASSQLGWYWVVQETQYF TGCGCCAGCAGTCAACTCGGATGGTACTGGGTTGTCCAAGAGACCCAGTACTTC
NA TRBJ2-5 NA TRBV5-6 CASSLLPGETQYF TGTGCCAGCAGCCTGCTCCCCGGGGAGACCCAGTACTTC
TRBD1 TRBJ1-5 NA TRBV15 CATKRTGGADLGAQHF TGTGCCACCAAACGAACAGGGGGCGCGGATCTTGGAGCCCAGCATTTT
NA TRBJ1-5 NA TRBV5-6 CASSLGAGLNQPQHF TGTGCCAGCAGCTTGGGGGCGGGATTAAATCAGCCCCAGCATTTT
TRBD1 TRBJ2-1 NA TRBV19 CASSIVGGQGNNEQFF TGTGCCAGTAGTATAGTTGGGGGACAGGGGAACAATGAGCAGTTCTTC
NA TRBJ1-2 NA TRBV23-1 CASSLPGCGYTF TGCGCCAGCAGTCTCCCTGGTTGTGGCTACACCTTC
TRBD2 TRBJ2-5 NA TRBV6-1 CASSEAGGETQYF TGTGCCAGCAGTGAAGCCGGGGGGGAGACCCAGTACTTC
NA TRBJ1-1 NA TRBV10-2 CASSESVGLGEAFF TGCGCCAGCAGTGAGTCTGTGGGGCTGGGGGAAGCTTTCTTT
TRBD1 TRBJ1-2 NA TRBV15 CATSRDLDRGYGYTF TGTGCCACCAGCAGAGATCTCGACAGGGGTTATGGCTACACCTTC
NA TRBJ2-5 NA TRBV15 CATTGGTLAETQYF TGTGCCACCACAGGAGGGACACTAGCTGAGACCCAGTACTTC
TRBD2 TRBJ2-1 NA TRBV7-3 CASSRASGEYNEQFF TGTGCCAGCAGCCGGGCTAGCGGGGAATACAATGAGCAGTTCTTC
TRBD1 TRBJ2-7 NA TRBV7-9 CASSSGQGKNEQYF TGTGCCAGCAGCTCGGGACAGGGAAAAAACGAGCAGTACTTC
TRBD1 TRBJ1-3 NA TRBV2 CASSVGQGLGNTIYF TGTGCCAGCAGTGTAGGACAGGGTCTTGGAAACACCATATATTTT
NA TRBJ1-2 NA TRBV9 CASSVADGDYGYTF TGTGCCAGCAGCGTAGCTGACGGTGATTATGGCTACACCTTC
TRBD1 TRBJ1-4 NA TRBV6-5 CASSYFRQGGKEKLFF TGTGCCAGCAGTTACTTCCGACAGGGGGGGAAGGAAAAACTGTTTTTT
TRBD1 TRBJ1-2 NA TRBV10-3 CAISSTGDYTF TGTGCCATCAGTTCTACAGGGGACTACACCTTC
TRBD2 TRBJ2-3 NA TRBV10-1 CASSGSGGTDTQYF TGCGCCAGCAGTGGAAGCGGGGGCACAGATACGCAGTATTTT
TRBD1 TRBJ1-3 NA TRBV4-1 CASSPGQGPTPSGNTIYF TGCGCCAGCAGCCCGGGACAGGGCCCCACCCCCTCCGGAAACACCATATATTTT
TRBD1 TRBJ2-7 once TRBV29-1 CSVEGTGGAEQYF TGCAGCGTTGAGGGCACAGGGGGCGCCGAGCAGTACTTC
NA TRBJ1-2 NA TRBV6-6 CASSYSGAESGYTF TGTGCCAGCAGTTACTCGGGCGCCGAGTCTGGCTACACCTTC
NA TRBJ2-5 NA TRBV11-2 CASSFPAQETQYF TGTGCCAGCAGCTTTCCGGCCCAAGAGACCCAGTACTTC
NA TRBJ1-3 NA TRBV27 CASSPLQGTGNTIYF TGTGCCAGCAGTCCCCTACAGGGAACTGGAAACACCATATATTTT
NA TRBJ1-2 NA TRBV23-1 CASSQFQGSYGYTF TGCGCCAGCAGTCAATTTCAGGGTAGCTATGGCTACACCTTC
TRBD2 TRBJ2-1 NA TRBV4-1 CASSQAGTSVNEQFF TGCGCCAGCAGCCAAGCCGGGACTAGCGTGAATGAGCAGTTCTTC
NA TRBJ2-7 once TRBV18 CASSPSGEVYEQYF TGTGCCAGCTCCCCGTCAGGAGAGGTCTACGAGCAGTACTTC
TRBD2 TRBJ2-2 NA TRBV7-8 CASSSPFGGAGELFF TGTGCCAGCAGCTCGCCTTTCGGGGGGGCCGGGGAGCTGTTTTTT
NA TRBJ2-1 NA TRBV11-3 CASSLEGEQFF TGTGCCAGCAGCTTAGAAGGGGAGCAGTTCTTC
TRBD2 TRBJ2-1 NA TRBV9 CASSGTRMDEQFF TGTGCCAGCAGCGGGACTAGAATGGATGAGCAGTTCTTC
TRBD1 TRBJ1-2 NA TRBV5-1 CASSLYTGAYGYTF TGCGCCAGCAGCTTGTACACAGGGGCCTATGGCTACACCTTC
NA TRBJ2-3 NA TRBV6-5 CASSPMSYAQYF TGTGCCAGCAGCCCTATGTCTTACGCGCAGTATTTT